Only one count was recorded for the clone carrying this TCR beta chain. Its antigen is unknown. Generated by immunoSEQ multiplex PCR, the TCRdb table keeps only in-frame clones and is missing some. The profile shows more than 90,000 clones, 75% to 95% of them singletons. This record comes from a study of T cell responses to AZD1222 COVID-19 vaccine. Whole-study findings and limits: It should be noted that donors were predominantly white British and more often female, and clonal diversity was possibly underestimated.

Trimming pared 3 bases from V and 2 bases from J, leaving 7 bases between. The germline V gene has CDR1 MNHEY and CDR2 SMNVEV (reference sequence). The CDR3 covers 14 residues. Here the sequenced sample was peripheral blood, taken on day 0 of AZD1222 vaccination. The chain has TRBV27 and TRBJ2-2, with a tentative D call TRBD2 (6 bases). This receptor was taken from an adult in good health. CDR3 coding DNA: TGTGCCAGCAGTTTGGGACTCAACACCGGGGAGCTGTTTTTT. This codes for CASSLGLNTGELFF.